These 15 T cell receptor beta chains came from one sample sequenced in a study of T cells in women clearing cervical HPV infection. Using immunoSEQ multiplex PCR, the repertoire was profiled, and TCRdb retains in-frame clones only, with some absent. Its listing shows about 17,000 clones. Source material: blood buffy coat. These receptor sequences come from a woman aged 18-70 years with a cervical HPV16 infection that either progressed to CIN3+ or cleared (not recorded which).

On this clone itself: The missing CDR3 end, 3 residues past where the read stops, is filled in from the germline J gene. V gene TRBV7-8 combines with J gene TRBJ2-1; TRBD2 aligns across 8 bases. From germline, CDR1 is SGHVS and CDR2 FQNEAQ. CDR3 length: 16 amino acids. V lost 8 bases to trimming and J lost 0 bases; unmatched junction nucleotides: 9. The sequenced part of the CDR3 DNA is TGTGCCAGCGGCCGGTCGGGGGGGGGCTCCTACAATGAG. As protein: CASGRSGGGSYNE. The whole CDR3 sequence reads CASGRSGGGSYNEQFF.

The CDR3 sequence: CAWSRGRGSYEQYF. The DNA read from the CDR3 is TGTGCCTGGAGTAGAGGCCGCGGCTCCTACGAG. The chain combines TRBV30 with TRBJ2-7; D gene ambiguous. The read halts 3 residues ahead of the CDR3 end, with the missing end drawn from the germline J gene. Trimming left V 2 bases short and J 0 bases short, with 11 bases between. CDR1 GTSNPN and CDR2 SVGIG come from the germline V gene (reference sequence). CDR3 length: 14 residues.

Comments on this clone: The read comes to an end 3 residues before the CDR3 does, leaving the germline J gene to fill in the end. The chain uses TRBV7-9 and TRBJ2-3; 7 bases match TRBD1. From germline, CDR1 is SEHNR and CDR2 FQNEAQ (reference sequence). V shed 5 bases, J shed 0 bases, and the junction held 5 bases outside the gene matches. The CDR3 is made up of 15 amino acids. The CDR3 loop reads CASSHSGGSTDTQYF. The covered CDR3 bases are TGTGCCAGCAGCCACTCAGGGGGAAGCACAGATACG.

As to this clone: The read falls 3 residues short of the CDR3 end, and the missing part is taken from the germline J gene. V gene TRBV5-1 combines with J gene TRBJ2-5, with 10 nucleotides matching TRBD2. The V and J ends lost 5 bases and 4 bases, in that order; junction bases with no gene match: 5. This CDR3 contains 14 residues. Germline CDR1 SGHRS, CDR2 YFSETQ. The CDR3 loop reads CASSISGGAETQYF. CDR3 DNA (partial): TGCGCCAGCAGTATAAGCGGGGGGGCAGAGACC.

For this clone: The read terminates 3 residues before the CDR3 end, so the remaining end is supplied by the germline J gene. The chain uses TRBV2 and TRBJ1-4; 7 bases line up with TRBD1. With V trimmed by 6 bases and J by 1 base, 2 bases remained unmatched. CDR1 SNHLY and CDR2 FYNNEI come from the germline V gene. This CDR3 comprises 14 residues. CDR3 loop: CASSRQGTNEKLFF. The sequenced CDR3 bases are TGTGCCAGCAGCCGACAGGGAACTAATGAAAAA.

In regard to this clone: The read finishes 3 residues shy of the CDR3 end, and the germline J gene is used to complete it. The chain has TRBV19 and TRBJ2-1; 10 bases fit TRBD2. The CDR3 runs to 15 residues. Trimming at V came to 7 bases and at J to 9 bases, leaving 12 bases not matched to a gene. Germline CDR1 is LNHDA and CDR2 is SQIVND (reference sequence). The CDR3: CASKGLGTSAFEQFF. CDR3 DNA, as far as it was read: TGTGCCAGTAAGGGCCTAGGGACTAGCGCATTTGAG.

In the case of this clone: Sequencing ends 3 residues short of the CDR3 end; the germline J gene provides the rest. V and J are TRBV5-1 and TRBJ2-7; D is possibly TRBD1 (5 bases). The V and J ends lost 4 bases and 5 bases respectively, with 16 bases between them. CDR1 and CDR2 (germline): SGHRS, YFSETQ. CDR3 length: 14 residues. Here the CDR3 reads CASSARGGENEQYF. The part of the CDR3 DNA that was read is TGCGCCAGCAGCGCAAGGGGTGGGGAAAACGAG.

Notes on this clone: The read comes to an end 3 residues before the CDR3 does, leaving the germline J gene to fill in the end. This chain joins TRBV7-2 and TRBJ1-1; D is ambiguous. Trimming left V 5 bases short and J 2 bases short, with 9 bases between. CDR3 length equals 13 residues. The germline V gene has CDR1 SGHTA and CDR2 FQGNSA. CDR3 DNA, as far as it was read: TGTGCCAGCAGCCGCCATCTAAACACTGAA. Encoded protein: CASSRHLNTE. The full-length CDR3 reads as CASSRHLNTEAFF.

With regard to this clone: The read halts 3 residues ahead of the CDR3 end, with the missing end drawn from the germline J gene. The rearrangement joins TRBV18 to TRBJ2-5, with D possibly matching TRBD1 (6 bases). Trimming removed 1 base at V and 5 bases at J, with 8 bases between. CDR3 size: 13 residues. Germline-derived CDR1 and CDR2 are KGHSH and LQKENI. The CDR3 bases that were read are TGTGCCAGCTCACCACTCCAGGGGGAGACC. It encodes CASSPLQGET. The whole CDR3 protein is CASSPLQGETQYF.

CDR3 protein: CASSATANYGYTF. Incomplete CDR3 DNA: TGTGCCAGCAGCGCGACAGCTAACTATGGC. This chain uses TRBV5-4 with TRBJ1-2; D perhaps matches TRBD1 (5 bases). With the read ending 3 residues before the CDR3 end, the germline J gene is used to fill in that end. CDR1 and CDR2 (germline): SGHNT, YYREEE (reference sequence). The V end was cut by 4 bases, the J end by 0 bases, with 7 bases between. CDR3 size: 13 residues.

Points on this clone: The sequenced fragment ends 3 residues before the CDR3 boundary, so the rest is inferred from the germline J gene. The chain links TRBV30 to TRBJ1-6, with TRBD1 matching over 7 bases. The V and J ends lost 5 bases and 6 bases, in that order; junction bases with no gene match: 4. This CDR3 is 13 amino acids long. Germline loops: CDR1 GTSNPN, CDR2 SVGIG (reference sequence). CDR3 in amino acids: CAWAGTVNSPLHF. Incomplete CDR3 DNA: TGTGCCTGGGCCGGGACAGTTAATTCACCC.

The CDR3 is CASSIPTANTEAFF. The DNA read from the CDR3 is TGTGCCAGTAGTATCCCGACAGCAAACACTGAA. This rearrangement joins TRBV19 to TRBJ1-1, with D maybe TRBD1 (5 bases). Read data end 3 residues before the CDR3 end; the end is taken from the germline J gene. The germline V gene encodes CDR1 LNHDA and CDR2 SQIVND (reference sequence). Deletions cut 3 bases from V and 2 bases from J, with 10 bases between. The CDR3 is made up of 14 amino acids.

Details on this clone: The CDR3 goes on 3 residues after the read ends, and that part is filled in from the germline J gene. Other DNA variants within this sample encode the same CDR3. The chain links TRBV5-4 to TRBJ2-7, with 12 bases identical to TRBD2. Germline CDR1 is SGHNT and CDR2 is YYREEE (reference sequence). Losses at the gene ends were 4 bases for V and 0 bases for J; bases not matched to a gene: 5. The CDR3 sequence is 16 residues long. The covered CDR3 bases are TGTGCCAGCAGCGTGGGACTAGCGGGTGTCTCCTACGAG. Amino acids: CASSVGLAGVSYE. The whole CDR3 reads CASSVGLAGVSYEQYF.

Regarding this clone: The read gets to within 3 residues of the CDR3 end, and the germline J gene fills in the rest. The chain joins TRBV7-8 to TRBJ2-5; the D gene is possibly TRBD1 (6 bases). Germline CDR1 reads SGHVS; CDR2 reads FQNEAQ. This CDR3 is built from 16 residues. V was shortened by 0 bases and J by 5 bases, with 16 bases between the two germline ends. CDR3 bases read: TGTGCCAGCAGCTTAGCGGGCGACAGGCGGGCCGAGACC. This sequence encodes CASSLAGDRRAET. The entire CDR3 protein reads CASSLAGDRRAETQYF.

As concerns this clone: The read terminates 3 residues before the CDR3 end, so the remaining end is supplied by the germline J gene. V is TRBV6-4 and J is TRBJ2-1; 11 bases line up with TRBD2. The CDR3 is 16 residues long. Germline CDR1 is MRHNA and CDR2 is SNTAGT. J gave up 4 bases and V 8 bases, and 10 bases lay outside the gene matches. The covered CDR3 bases are TGTGCCAGCTCCCCAGGGTCTAGCGGGGGGTACAATGAG. Its protein product is CASSPGSSGGYNE. The entire CDR3 is CASSPGSSGGYNEQFF.